This T cell receptor beta chain was recorded in a study of T cells in Graves' hyperthyroidism and ophthalmopathy. Study outcomes and limitations: Most thyroid clonotypes with frequency above 0.001 were detected in blood. Patients with ophthalmopathy were separated from those with stable hyperthyroidism by a 13 V-J model.

From RNA transcripts, TCR beta CDR3 regions were amplified. HTBI primers drove first-round RT-PCR of the TCR CDR3. One entry per CDR3 protein, called by TCRdb with MiXCR from the multiplex PCR reads. The sample records about 350,000 distinct CDR3 sequences, over 15% being singletons. V lost 2 bases, J lost 1 base, and 11 bases lay in between. CDR1 LGHNA and CDR2 YSLEER come from the germline V gene. The CDR3 loop spans 15 amino acids. This clonotype was counted many times. The antigen is unknown. This sequence joins TRBV4-3 and TRBJ2-5, with D hard to call. Sample: blood. The receptor was derived from a middle-aged woman with Graves' ophthalmopathy. CDR3 sequence reads: CASSQSVGAQETQYF. DNA of the CDR3: TGCGCCAGCAGCCAAAGTGTGGGTGCCCAAGAGACCCAGTACTTC.